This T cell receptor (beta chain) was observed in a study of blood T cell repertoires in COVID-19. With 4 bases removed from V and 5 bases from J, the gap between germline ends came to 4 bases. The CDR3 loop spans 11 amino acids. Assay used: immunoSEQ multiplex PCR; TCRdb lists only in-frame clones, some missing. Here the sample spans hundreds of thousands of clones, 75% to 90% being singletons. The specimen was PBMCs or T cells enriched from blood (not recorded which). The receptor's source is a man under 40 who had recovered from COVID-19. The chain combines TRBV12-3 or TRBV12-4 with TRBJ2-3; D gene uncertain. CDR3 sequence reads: CASSSLDTQYF. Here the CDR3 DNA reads TGTGCCAGCAGTTCTTTAGATACGCAGTATTTT.